Each of the 11 T cell receptor beta chains below was sequenced from the same sample in a study of blood T cells in healthy people across ages. Primers used in a second PCR of roughly 6 to 11 cycles were a sample-barcoded 5' primer and a J-beta primer mix. TCRdb re-analysed the 5' RACE reads in MiXCR, keeping a single row per CDR3 protein. The data contain hundreds of thousands of distinct CDR3 sequences, 45% to 50% of them seen just once; the ten biggest clones take up around a third. The specimen sequenced was blood. Receptor source: a woman aged 55-70 years in good health.

This clonotype was recorded a few times. Given a much more abundant clone one base away, this may be a read error. The J gene is TRBJ2-1, the V gene TRBV2, with a tentative D call TRBD1 (6 bases). The germline CDR1 and CDR2 sequences are SNHLY and FYNNEI. The CDR3 is 12 amino acids. The ends were cut back, 3 bases at V and 13 bases at J, with 13 bases in the middle. The CDR3: CASSDRGETQFF. Here the CDR3 DNA reads TGTGCCAGCAGTGACAGGGGAGAGACCCAGTTCTTC.

The J gene is TRBJ2-1, the V gene TRBV6-6; TRBD2 might be the D (5 bases). CDR1 and CDR2 (germline): MNHNY, SVGAGI (reference sequence). V lost 8 bases and J 2 bases, leaving 16 bases between the germline ends. CDR3 length equals 15 residues. CDR3 in amino acids: CASGQARGTYNEQFF. The DNA for the CDR3 is TGTGCCAGCGGCCAAGCACGGGGAACCTACAATGAGCAGTTCTTC.

The J gene is TRBJ2-5, the V gene TRBV10-3, with a possible D match to TRBD2 (5 bases). Germline CDR1 and CDR2: ENHRY and SYGVKD. Trimming removed 6 bases at V and 2 bases at J, with 10 bases between. The CDR3 is 13 residues long. The CDR3 region is CAIREDGQETQYF. The CDR3 nucleotides read TGTGCCATCAGGGAGGACGGGCAAGAGACCCAGTACTTC.

The chain uses TRBV5-1 and TRBJ2-3, with 13 bases identical to TRBD2. Looked up from germline, CDR1 is SGHRS and CDR2 is YFSETQ. The trim removed 6 bases at V and 4 bases at J, leaving 8 bases unmatched. The CDR3 extends over 16 amino acids. CDR3 coding DNA: TGCGCCAGCAACGCCGGGACTAGCGGGAAGGCAGATACGCAGTATTTT. It yields the protein CASNAGTSGKADTQYF.

This clonotype has more than one count but fewer than ten. The chain uses TRBV5-6 and TRBJ2-7, with 14 bases matching TRBD2. Germline assignment: CDR1 SGHDT and CDR2 YYEEEE. The CDR3 spans 16 residues. V dropped 4 bases and J dropped 2; count of bases not matched to a gene: 5. The CDR3 reads CASSTRLAGGTYEQYF. CDR3 sequence (DNA): TGTGCCAGCAGCACCCGACTAGCGGGAGGGACCTACGAGCAGTACTTC.

CDR3 nucleotide sequence: TGTGCCAGCGCCGGGACAGGGGGCCCTAAGCCCTACGAGCAGTACTTC. This gives the protein CASAGTGGPKPYEQYF. The rearrangement joins TRBV2 to TRBJ2-7; 12 bases are shared with TRBD1. Germline V gene data show CDR1 as SNHLY and CDR2 as FYNNEI. The CDR3 covers 16 residues. V lost 8 bases and J lost 2; bases outside the gene matches: 10.

This clonotype occurred a few times. The V and J genes are TRBV15 and TRBJ2-4; 10 positions agree with TRBD1. With 1 base clipped from V and 6 bases from J, the junction kept 3 bases outside the gene matches. Germline assignment: CDR1 LNHNV and CDR2 YYDKDF (reference sequence). The CDR3 is made up of 15 amino acids. CDR3 bases: TGTGCCACCAGCAGAGGGGGGACAGGGGTAAACATTCAGTACTTC. Translated, it gives CATSRGGTGVNIQYF. The full variable domain, in which reference TRBV15 and TRBJ2-4 provide the parts outside the CDR3, is DAMVIQNPRYQVTQFGKPVTLSCSQTLNHNVMYWYQQKSSQAPKLLFHYYDKDFNNEADTPDNFQSRRPNTSFCFLDIRSPGLGDTAMYLCATSRGGTGVNIQYFGAGTRLSVL.

Many counts were recorded for this clonotype. The gene calls are TRBV6-2 or TRBV6-3 and TRBJ2-3; D is ambiguous. V was shortened by 6 bases and J by 2 bases, with 6 bases between the two germline ends. CDR3 length: 12 residues. Germline V CDR1 and CDR2: MNHEY, SVGEGT. Here the CDR3 DNA reads TGTGCCAGCAGACTCTCCACAGATACGCAGTATTTT. Amino acid sequence: CASRLSTDTQYF.

The gene calls are TRBV7-2 and TRBJ1-3, with D unresolved. CDR1 SGHTA and CDR2 FQGNSA come from the germline V gene. This CDR3 contains 16 residues. V was pared by 3 bases and J by 0 bases, with 12 bases between. The CDR3 region is CASSLYAGPSGNTIYF. The CDR3 DNA sequence: TGTGCCAGCAGCTTGTATGCAGGACCCTCTGGAAACACCATATATTTT.

This clonotype was recorded a few times. For the CDR3, the DNA is TGCGCCAGCAGCCTCACAGGGTCAAGCTCCTACGAGCAGTACTTC. Its protein is CASSLTGSSSYEQYF. The rearrangement uses TRBV5-1 and TRBJ2-7, with D perhaps TRBD1 (6 bases). Trimming left V 4 bases short and J 0 bases short, with 14 bases between. The CDR3 runs to 15 residues. Germline-derived CDR1 and CDR2 are SGHRS and YFSETQ.

The genes are TRBV6-5 and TRBJ2-1, with TRBD1 matching 10 bases. The V segment lost 3 bases and the J segment 6 bases; nucleotides outside the gene matches: 8. Germline V gene data show CDR1 as MNHEY and CDR2 as SVGAGI. The CDR3 consists of 16 residues. The CDR3 DNA reads as TGTGCCAGCAGTTATTCCGGGACAGGGGCTATCAATGAGCAGTTCTTC. This sequence encodes CASSYSGTGAINEQFF.